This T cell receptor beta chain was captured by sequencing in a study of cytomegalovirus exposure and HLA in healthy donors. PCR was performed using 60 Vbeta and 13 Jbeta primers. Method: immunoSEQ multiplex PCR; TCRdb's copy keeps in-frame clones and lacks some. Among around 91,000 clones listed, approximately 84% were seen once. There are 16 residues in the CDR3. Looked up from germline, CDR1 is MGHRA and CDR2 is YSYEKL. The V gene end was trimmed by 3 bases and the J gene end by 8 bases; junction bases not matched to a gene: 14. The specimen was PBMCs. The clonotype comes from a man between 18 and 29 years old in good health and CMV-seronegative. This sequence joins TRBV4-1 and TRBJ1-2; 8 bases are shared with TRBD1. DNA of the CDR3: TGCGCCAGCAGCCACCTACCGGGACAGGCTAGGGACGGCTACACCTTC. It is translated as CASSHLPGQARDGYTF.